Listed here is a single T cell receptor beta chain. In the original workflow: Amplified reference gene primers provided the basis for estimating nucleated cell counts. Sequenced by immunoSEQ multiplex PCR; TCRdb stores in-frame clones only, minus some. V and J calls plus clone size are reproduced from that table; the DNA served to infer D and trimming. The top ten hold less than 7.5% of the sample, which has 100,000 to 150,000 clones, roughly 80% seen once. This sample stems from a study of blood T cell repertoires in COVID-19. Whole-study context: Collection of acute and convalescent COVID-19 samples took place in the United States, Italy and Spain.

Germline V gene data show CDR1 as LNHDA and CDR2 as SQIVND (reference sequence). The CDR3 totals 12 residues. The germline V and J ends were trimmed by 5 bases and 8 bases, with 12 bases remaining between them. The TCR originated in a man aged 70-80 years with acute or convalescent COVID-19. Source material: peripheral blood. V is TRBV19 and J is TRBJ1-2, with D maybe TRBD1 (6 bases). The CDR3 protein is CASSVGGSGYTF. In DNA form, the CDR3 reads TGTGCCAGTAGTGTTGGGGGCTCCGGCTACACCTTC.